What follows are 24 T cell receptor beta chains derived from one specimen sequenced in a study of diagnostic markers for celiac disease (dated by TCRdb to the early 2020s). Instrument used: Illumina MiSeq. Each entry corresponds to one CDR3 protein sequence from reads that TCRdb reprocessed, and DNA is not given. The sample table gives about 6,000 distinct CDR3 sequences. The ten largest clones take up 5.5% to 7.5% of the sample. The sequenced material came from either unsorted cells or a sorted T cell fraction (not recorded which). The receptors were sampled from a human donor. This table probably holds off-target reads from a library built for another chain.

The V gene is TRBV20-1, the J gene TRBJ2-3. Germline V gene data show CDR1 as DFQATT and CDR2 as SNEGSKA (reference sequence). CDR3 length: 13 residues. CDR3 sequence reads: CSARDQQLDTQYF.

This clonotype counts as medium-sized (0.01 to 0.1%) by frequency. V is TRBV4-3 and J is TRBJ2-1; TCRdb selects TRBD2, and the lack of DNA leaves this call unchecked. This CDR3 is built from 17 residues. Germline values: CDR1 LGHNA, CDR2 YSLEER. The CDR3 loop reads CASSQDLGTSGHNEQFF.

By frequency, this clonotype registers medium-sized (0.01 to 0.1%). V gene TRBV7-2 combines with J gene TRBJ1-1; the TRBD1 assignment by TCRdb is unverifiable without DNA. Germline V gives CDR1 SGHTA, CDR2 FQGNSA. CDR3 size: 16 residues. CDR3 protein: CASSPHQRGAGTEAFF.

This clonotype is labeled medium-sized based on frequency. The chain employs TRBV12-3 or TRBV12-4 and TRBJ2-7; TCRdb calls TRBD2, which cannot be checked without DNA. The CDR3 length is 16 residues. CDR3 amino acids: CASSRLAGFLVYEQYF.

J is TRBJ2-3 and V is TRBV5-1. Germline V gene lookup returns CDR1 SGHRS and CDR2 YFSETQ. The CDR3 is 14 amino acids. CDR3 residues: CASSLVQVGDTQYF. Variable domain in full (rest from reference TRBV5-1 and TRBJ2-3): KAGVTQTPRYLIKTRGQQVTLSCSPISGHRSVSWYQQTPGQGLQFLFEYFSETQRNKGNFPGRFSGRQFSNSRSEMNVSTLELGDSALYLCASSLVQVGDTQYFGPGTRLTVL.

V usage is TRBV7-2 and J usage is TRBJ1-1. The CDR3 consists of 13 residues. Germline CDR1 and CDR2: SGHTA and FQGNSA. This CDR3 is CASSLAFSMGAFF.

The V and J genes are TRBV7-9 and TRBJ1-2; TCRdb's D call, TRBD1, is unchecked because there is no DNA. The CDR3 loop spans 14 amino acids. The germline V gene encodes CDR1 SEHNR and CDR2 FQNEAQ (reference sequence). CDR3 protein: CASSPRTATYGYTF.

The chain's CDR3 is CSVMKTGALYEQYF. The chain carries TRBV20-1 and TRBJ2-7; absent DNA, TCRdb's TRBD1 call cannot be checked. CDR3 length: 14 residues. Germline V gene lookup returns CDR1 DFQATT and CDR2 SNEGSKA (reference sequence).

V and J are TRBV5-1 and TRBJ2-1; TCRdb's D call, TRBD1, is unchecked because there is no DNA. CDR3 size: 15 residues. Looked up from germline, CDR1 is SGHRS and CDR2 is YFSETQ. The CDR3 here is CASSPGQDSYNEQFF. Full variable domain (missing parts from reference TRBV5-1 and TRBJ2-1): KAGVTQTPRYLIKTRGQQVTLSCSPISGHRSVSWYQQTPGQGLQFLFEYFSETQRNKGNFPGRFSGRQFSNSRSEMNVSTLELGDSALYLCASSPGQDSYNEQFFGPGTRLTVL.

This chain uses TRBV10-2 with TRBJ1-1; TCRdb's D call of TRBD1 is untestable without DNA. This CDR3 comprises 18 residues. Germline CDR1 is WSHSY and CDR2 is SAAADI. The CDR3 loop reads CASTLRPPRRGVNTEAFF.

The chain carries TRBV7-3 and TRBJ2-3; lacking DNA, the TRBD2 call made by TCRdb goes unchecked. CDR1 SGHTA and CDR2 FQGTGA come from the germline V gene. The CDR3 consists of 15 residues. The CDR3: CASSLGTSGTDTQYF.

The rearrangement joins TRBV25-1 to TRBJ2-7; the D gene TCRdb calls, TRBD2, cannot be checked with no DNA. This CDR3 is 15 amino acids long. Per the germline V gene, CDR1 is MGHDK and CDR2 is SYGVNS. CDR3 in amino acids: CASSGGLAGLYEQYF.

This clonotype is identified as medium-sized (0.01 to 0.1%) from frequency. The V gene is TRBV7-2, the J gene TRBJ2-3. The CDR3 is 15 residues long. CDR1 SGHTA and CDR2 FQGNSA come from the germline V gene. The CDR3 is CASSLYGRRTDTQYF.

V is TRBV20-1 and J is TRBJ1-5; there is no DNA to check the TCRdb D call of TRBD1. Looked up from germline, CDR1 is DFQATT and CDR2 is SNEGSKA (reference sequence). CDR3 length equals 14 residues. CDR3: CSASPPGGSQPQHF.

This clonotype ranks as medium-sized in terms of frequency. The rearrangement links TRBV30 to TRBJ1-1; without DNA, the TCRdb call of TRBD1 cannot be checked. The CDR3 consists of 12 residues. Germline CDR1 and CDR2: GTSNPN and SVGIG (reference sequence). The CDR3 region is CACDRVTGEAFF.

The chain joins TRBV4-1 to TRBJ1-1. Germline assignment: CDR1 MGHRA and CDR2 YSYEKL. The CDR3 length is 15 residues. The CDR3 protein is CASSLGGEGNTEAFF.

This chain links TRBV11-2 with TRBJ1-4; TCRdb names TRBD1, which stays unverified in the absence of DNA. The CDR3 sequence is 15 residues long. Looked up from germline, CDR1 is SGHAT and CDR2 is FQNNGV. CDR3 sequence reads: CASKRTGSTNEKLFF.

V and J are TRBV18 and TRBJ2-4; TCRdb selects TRBD1, and the lack of DNA leaves this call unchecked. The CDR3 length is 15 residues. Germline assignment: CDR1 KGHSH and CDR2 LQKENI. The CDR3 loop is CASSPGRGSGNIQYF.

The chain joins TRBV20-1 to TRBJ1-2; TCRdb selects TRBD1, and the lack of DNA leaves this call unchecked. This CDR3 region has 13 residues. The germline gives CDR1 DFQATT, CDR2 SNEGSKA (reference sequence). This chain's CDR3 is CSASDRAGYGYTF.

The J gene is TRBJ2-7, the V gene TRBV5-1; TCRdb's assignment of TRBD1 cannot be checked, as there is no DNA. The CDR3 extends over 15 amino acids. The germline V gene has CDR1 SGHRS and CDR2 YFSETQ. CDR3 residues: CASSLSGTGGDRPSF. The full variable domain, with the rest looked up from reference TRBV5-1 and TRBJ2-7, is KAGVTQTPRYLIKTRGQQVTLSCSPISGHRSVSWYQQTPGQGLQFLFEYFSETQRNKGNFPGRFSGRQFSNSRSEMNVSTLELGDSALYLCASSLSGTGGDRPSFGPGTRLTVT.

The rearrangement uses TRBV5-5 and TRBJ1-1. This CDR3 comprises 15 residues. Germline V gives CDR1 SGHKS, CDR2 YYEKEE (reference sequence). The CDR3 is CASSPPMDRNTEAFF.

The chain links TRBV20-1 to TRBJ1-4; TCRdb indicates TRBD1, and absent DNA this call remains unverified. The CDR3 is 13 amino acids. CDR1 is DFQATT and CDR2 is SNEGSKA in the germline V gene (reference sequence). The CDR3 sequence is CSTTGTDNEKLFF.

By frequency, this clonotype is medium-sized. The chain employs TRBV3-1 and TRBJ1-6; TCRdb outputs TRBD1, but without DNA this stays unchecked. Germline values: CDR1 LGHDT, CDR2 YNNKEL (reference sequence). The CDR3 is 15 residues long. The chain's CDR3 is CASSPWTLGNSPLHF.

This clonotype is identified as medium-sized from frequency. The chain links TRBV21-1 to TRBJ1-2. TRBV21-1 corresponds to a pseudogene. This CDR3 contains 14 residues. The CDR3 spells CASSGTPPECGYTF.